The 15 T cell receptor beta chains presented below share a single source sample, sequenced in a study of cytomegalovirus exposure and HLA in healthy donors. Researchers ran the PCR with 60 Vbeta and 13 Jbeta primers. The method was immunoSEQ multiplex PCR; TCRdb's version includes in-frame clones alone and lacks a portion of them. Of some 140,000 clones in the sample, about four fifths were seen once. The sample taken for sequencing was PBMCs. These receptors all stem from a man younger than 45 in good health and CMV-seropositive.

The chain couples TRBV29-1 to TRBJ1-4, with 10 bases matching TRBD1. CDR1 is SQVTM, CDR2 ANQGSEA, per germline. The CDR3 extends over 15 amino acids. Trimming took 5 bases from V and 11 from J; bases not matched to a gene: 14. CDR3 amino acids: CSVKTGTGATGKLFF. DNA of the CDR3: TGCAGCGTTAAAACCGGGACAGGGGCTACTGGGAAACTGTTTTTT.

This clone was seen once. The V gene is TRBV5-8, the J gene TRBJ2-5; TRBD1 matches at 7 bases. TRBJ2-7 matches the DNA end more closely, so the J call is doubtful. The CDR3 runs 14 residues. CDR1 is SGHTS, CDR2 YDEGEE, per germline. CDR3 region: CASSSGTDSYEQYF. The CDR3 DNA reads TGTGCCAGCAGTTCCGGGACAGACTCCTACGAGCAGTACTTC.

The CDR3 loop reads CASSRQGFGDTQYF. The CDR3 DNA reads TGTGCCAGCAGCCGACAGGGGTTCGGAGATACGCAGTATTTT. This sequence joins TRBV7-3 and TRBJ2-3, with 8 bases aligning to TRBD1. Germline values: CDR1 SGHTA, CDR2 FQGTGA. J lost 5 bases, V lost 5 bases, and 6 bases had no gene match. CDR3 length: 14 amino acids.

The V and J genes are TRBV28 and TRBJ2-5, with a tentative D call TRBD1 (5 bases). This CDR3 has 13 residues. Germline CDR1 reads MDHEN; CDR2 reads SYDVKM. V lost 1 base, J lost 4 bases, and 7 bases lay in between. CDR3 bases: TGTGCCAGCAGTTTATCCCAGGGAGAGACCCAGTACTTC. Residues: CASSLSQGETQYF. The complete variable domain, with remaining parts taken from reference TRBV28 and TRBJ2-5, reads DVKVTQSSRYLVKRTGEKVFLECVQDMDHENMFWYRQDPGLGLRLIYFSYDVKMKEKGDIPEGYSVSREKKERFSLILESASTNQTSMYLCASSLSQGETQYFGPGTRLLVL.

In DNA, the CDR3 is TGTGCCAGCAGCGTAAACCCCCGGTGGAGGGTTGTAGGCTACACCTTC. Translation gives CASSVNPRWRVVGYTF. The chain combines TRBV9 with TRBJ1-2, with no clear D. Per the germline V gene, CDR1 is SGDLS and CDR2 is YYNGEE. The germline V and J ends were trimmed by 1 base and 8 bases, with 21 bases remaining between them. This CDR3 comprises 16 residues.

As for this clone: A junction boundary mismatches the germline segment, possibly from a read error. V gene TRBV19 combines with J gene TRBJ2-7; D might be TRBD1 (6 bases). The CDR3 is 13 residues long. In germline, CDR1 is LNHDA, CDR2 SQIVND (reference sequence). The CDR3 bases are TGTGCCGGTAGTGTCAAACAGGGCTACGAGCAGTACTTC. Protein: CAGSVKQGYEQYF.

This clone has only a few counts. The V and J genes are TRBV28 and TRBJ1-2; 7 nucleotides match TRBD1. CDR3 length: 12 residues. Germline V CDR1 and CDR2: MDHEN, SYDVKM. V trimming: 6 bases; J trimming: 6 bases; junction bases outside the gene matches: 4. The CDR3 is CASRGRGDGYTF. CDR3 nucleotides: TGTGCCAGCAGAGGCAGGGGGGATGGCTACACCTTC.

Here the CDR3 DNA reads TGTGCCAGCAGTTTACCAGGAAGCTCCGAGCAGTACTTC. Protein: CASSLPGSSEQYF. The chain has TRBV28 and TRBJ2-7; no firm D call. V was pared by 2 bases and J by 6 bases, with 11 bases between. The CDR3 runs 13 residues. Germline V gene sequence: CDR1 MDHEN, CDR2 SYDVKM.

This clone has just a few counts. The chain combines TRBV7-8 with TRBJ2-1; the match to TRBD2 covers 11 bases. Looked up from germline, CDR1 is SGHVS and CDR2 is FQNEAQ. The CDR3 contains 17 residues. V gave up 5 bases and J gave up 5 bases; unmatched junction bases: 11. CDR3 bases: TGTGCCAGCAGCAGATCAATCGGGACTAGCGGAAACAATGAGCAGTTCTTC. This encodes CASSRSIGTSGNNEQFF.

The rearrangement uses TRBV7-3 and TRBJ2-2, with 10 bases matching TRBD1. This CDR3 is built from 15 residues. V shed 0 bases, J shed 6 bases, and the junction held 1 base outside the gene matches. Germline lookup yields CDR1 SGHTA and CDR2 FQGTGA. Here the CDR3 reads CASSLTDRGAGELFF. DNA of the CDR3: TGTGCCAGCAGCTTAACGGACAGGGGGGCCGGGGAGCTGTTTTTT.

The chain is built from TRBV28 and TRBJ1-2; D uncertain. Between the trimmed V and J ends, which lost 4 bases and 4 bases, there was a span of 7 bases. Germline V gene lookup returns CDR1 MDHEN and CDR2 SYDVKM. The CDR3 covers 12 residues. CDR3 coding DNA: TGTGCCAGCAGTTGGGCAGCCTATGGCTACACCTTC. Translation: CASSWAAYGYTF.

The J gene is TRBJ1-2, the V gene TRBV6-6, with TRBD1 matching over 7 bases. The J segment lost 3 bases and the V segment lost 0 bases, leaving 7 bases of the junction unmatched. Per germline, CDR1 MNHNY and CDR2 SVGAGI (reference sequence). There are 16 residues in the CDR3. Written as DNA, the CDR3 is TGTGCCAGCAGTTACTCGAGGGACAGCTTAGACTATGGCTACACCTTC. Translated, it gives CASSYSRDSLDYGYTF.

The DNA for the CDR3 is TGCGCCGGTGGGCTCGGGGGGGCGGGCACCGGGGAGCTGTTTTTT. Its translation is CAGGLGGAGTGELFF. The chain carries TRBV4-1 and TRBJ2-2, with TRBD2 matching 8 bases. The CDR3 consists of 15 residues. CDR1 is MGHRA, CDR2 YSYEKL, per germline. V lost 11 bases to trimming and J lost 4 bases; unmatched junction nucleotides: 12.

The chain has TRBV30 and TRBJ2-4; a weak D match, TRBD2 (6 bases). The germline V gene has CDR1 GTSNPN and CDR2 SVGIG (reference sequence). The CDR3 covers 11 residues. V dropped 0 bases and J dropped 13 bases, with 10 bases sitting between them. The CDR3 here is CAWSVRGSQYF. The CDR3 coding sequence is TGTGCCTGGAGTGTACGGGGGTCACAGTACTTC.

This clone has a single count. Other nucleotide sequences in the sample specify the same CDR3. This sequence joins TRBV5-4 and TRBJ2-3; 9 positions agree with TRBD2. CDR1 SGHNT and CDR2 YYREEE come from the germline V gene (reference sequence). V trimming: 0 bases; J trimming: 3 bases; junction bases outside the gene matches: 2. The CDR3 is 15 residues long. The CDR3 region is CASSLGSGSTDTQYF. The CDR3 DNA sequence: TGTGCCAGCAGCTTGGGTAGCGGGAGTACAGATACGCAGTATTTT. Variable domain in full (rest from reference TRBV5-4 and TRBJ2-3): ETGVTQSPTHLIKTRGQQVTLRCSSQSGHNTVSWYQQALGQGPQFIFQYYREEENGRGNFPPRFSGLQFPNYSSELNVNALELDDSALYLCASSLGSGSTDTQYFGPGTRLTVL.